The present T cell receptor beta chain was sequenced within a study of long-term antiretroviral therapy in people with HIV (dated by TCRdb to between 2022 and 2023). Notes on the research overall: Collection of the earliest samples took place about a decade ahead of the 2015 WHO recommendation for immediate ART, at a time when ART was typically delayed until CD4 counts fell. This retrospective serial study examined whether starting ART and sustained HIV suppression were associated with changes in the composition and diversity of the TRB repertoire in peripheral blood. A total of under 250 cryopreserved PBMC samples were contributed to the cohort by 30 adults with confirmed HIV infection, with samples collected serially over a mean of approximately six years (range 1-12). Among the 25 to 35 participants with HIV, eleven to twelve were female. Test extractions of a monoclonal T-cell line alongside some 35 polyclonal samples showed no cross-contamination during QIAcube processing.

The immunoSEQ hsTCRB v3.0 assay was used at survey level resolution to sequence the TRB variable region. The target sequencing depth for TRB was about 40,000-50,000 T-cell genomes per sample. An Illumina MiSeq with a v3 150-cycle kit was used to sequence the pooled TRB libraries. Processing in the source paper ran as follows. Analysis of repertoires was carried out in R inside a reproducible Nextflow workflow spanning QC, data transformation and analysis. LymphoSeq2, an R package for AIRR-Seq data exploration, was used to implement custom analyses. A handful of samples that produced fewer than 5000 total TRB sequences were removed, so some 190 HIV repertoires were analyzed. Among the 200 or so HIV repertoires that were kept, roughly 58 were collected before ART initiation and roughly 130 were collected after ART initiation. Repertoires were downsampled to 5000 TRB nucleotide sequences, with summary statistics averaged over 100 downsampling iterations. TRB sequences were retained for analysis only if CDR3 regions of at least seven amino acids were present. Two measures captured diversity: a Shannon entropy-derived clonality score and the Gini coefficient. In the repertoire networks, any two of the top 5000 CDR3 amino acid sequences were connected whenever the two sequences differed by an edit distance of one. Antigen specificity groups and MHC restriction were predicted for TRB CDR3 amino acid sequences with GLIPH2. To flag known CMV, EBV, HIV or tissue antigen associations, CDR3 amino acid sequences were matched against VDJdb and McPAS-TCR. Pre-ART, post-ART and control groups were compared with Wilcoxon signed-rank tests and Holm-Bonferroni correction. TCRdb provides this immuneACCESS table in a form limited to in-frame rearrangements. Some clones are lacking; in checked studies, under half of them reflect an unresolved V gene, and why the rest are absent is not known. D and trimming come from the DNA, and the V and J calls and clone size come from that table. This sample has 24,000 or so clones in its table, and roughly 86% of those were observed once. Roughly 3.5% of the sample is taken by the ten largest.

General conclusions and limits of the study: The repertoire was dominated across all time points by expanded TRB clones identified before ART initiation, although this dominance was seen to fluctuate and to decrease in many PLHIV after ART. Starting ART was linked to a significant rise in TRB diversity, yet even with long-term ART the diversity remained significantly lower than in transplant donor controls. Owing to limited PBMC availability, only the TCR beta chain was sequenced, without alpha chain pairing. Because pre-ART samples had limited cell numbers, unsorted PBMC were profiled rather than sorted CD4+ and CD8+ T cells. The samples were dated from about 2003 to 2018, and the ART regimens that were used may be less effective than current ART regimens. Compared with controls, HIV repertoires had narrower CDR3 length ranges, and the network structure pointed to an antigen-experienced repertoire that shifted only slightly toward naive after ART. Inferences about post-ART repertoire changes are limited because no data were available on ART adherence, viral resistance or therapy changes.

Inclusion was restricted to participants for whom at least one PBMC sample before ART initiation and at least two post-ART samples were available. All participants with HIV were treated in the United States of America. Cryopreserved samples of about 0.9-11 million PBMC were thawed and washed before DNA extraction. At the time of the earliest PBMC sample, participants with HIV were aged between about 20 and 60 years. PBMC samples from each participant spanned 1-4 timepoints before ART initiation and 2-8 timepoints after ART initiation, with a median of 7 samples. For every participant, serial HIV viral load, CD4+ T-cell count, ART history and demographic data were obtained. Genomic DNA was extracted from unsorted PBMC with a Qiagen kit on a QIAcube, processed in batches of 12 samples. On this clone: Its antigen is currently not known. Base qualities are missing; no much larger clone stands one base away.

The receptor was isolated from a woman younger than 45 with HIV. This specimen consisted of unsorted PBMCs, obtained 1.9 years after starting antiretroviral therapy.

The sequenced DNA is TGCGCCAGCAGCCAATCAGGAGGCAGGGGGACCACTGAAGCTTTCTTT. Translated, it gives CASSQSGGRGTTEAFF. The chain is assembled from TRBV4-1 and TRBJ1-1, with TRBD1 matching 7 junction bases. The germline V end is reduced by 2 bases and the J end by 4 bases; junction bases left unmatched: 10. The CDR3 spans 16 residues, from the cysteine through the phenylalanine. The only DNA kept is the CDR3, 48 bases in frame from the first base. CDR1 and CDR2 are drawn from the germline V gene: MGHRA, YSYEKL.